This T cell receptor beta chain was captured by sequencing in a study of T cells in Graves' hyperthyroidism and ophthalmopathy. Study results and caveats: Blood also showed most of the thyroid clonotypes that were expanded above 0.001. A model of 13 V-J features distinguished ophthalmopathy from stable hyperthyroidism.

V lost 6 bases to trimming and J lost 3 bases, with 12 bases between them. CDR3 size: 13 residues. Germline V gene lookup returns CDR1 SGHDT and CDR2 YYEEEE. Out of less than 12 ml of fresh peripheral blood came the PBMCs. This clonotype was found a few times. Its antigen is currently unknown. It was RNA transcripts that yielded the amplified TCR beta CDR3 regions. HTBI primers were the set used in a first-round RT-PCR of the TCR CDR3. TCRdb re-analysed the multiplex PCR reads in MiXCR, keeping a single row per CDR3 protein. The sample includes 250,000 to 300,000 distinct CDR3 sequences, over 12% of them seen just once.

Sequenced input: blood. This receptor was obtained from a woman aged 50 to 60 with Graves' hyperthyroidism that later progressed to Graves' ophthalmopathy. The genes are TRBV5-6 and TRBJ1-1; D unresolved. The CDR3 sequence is CASNRPTDTEAFF. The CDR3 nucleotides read TGTGCCAGCAACCGACCTACCGACACTGAAGCTTTCTTT.